This TCR beta chain was recovered during a study of T cells in women clearing cervical HPV infection. HPV was found by MY09/MY11 PCR and dot-blot genotyping. The repertoire was sequenced with immunoSEQ multiplex PCR; TCRdb's copy has only in-frame clones and lacks some. There are approximately 40,000 clones in the sample, with 6% to 9% held by the top ten. The specimen sequenced was blood buffy coat. The clonotype was recovered from a woman aged 18 to 75 with a cervical HPV16 infection that either progressed to CIN3+ or cleared (not recorded which).

Incomplete CDR3 DNA: TGTGCCAGCCAGGGGGGCGGAGCAAATACCTACGAG. Encoded protein: CASQGGGANTYE. The full CDR3 protein reads CASQGGGANTYEQYF. The chain couples TRBV7-9 to TRBJ2-7, with D possibly being TRBD1 (7 bases). Coverage ceases 3 residues before the CDR3 finishes, and the germline J gene fills in the end. V lost 8 bases, J lost 2 bases, and 19 bases lay in between. The CDR3 runs 15 residues. Germline V gene data show CDR1 as SEHNR and CDR2 as FQNEAQ (reference sequence).